The entry below describes one T cell receptor beta chain. The germline gives CDR1 LNHDA, CDR2 SQIVND (reference sequence). The junction had 5 bases not matched to a gene; V was cut back by 5 bases and J by 2 bases. The CDR3 runs 14 residues. The source of the sample is a study of blood T cell repertoires in COVID-19. Method: immunoSEQ multiplex PCR; TCRdb's copy keeps in-frame clones and lacks some. The table has more than 250,000 clones, around 92% seen once. The TCR was taken from a man between 18 and 29 years old who had recovered from COVID-19. This sequence joins TRBV19 and TRBJ1-2; 7 bases map to TRBD1. Material: peripheral blood. CDR3 nucleotides: TGTGCCAGTAGTGGGGGACAGATCAACTATGGCTACACCTTC. Translating gives CASSGGQINYGYTF.